Sequencing of this T cell receptor (beta chain) was carried out in a study of OX40 agonist ivuxolimab in advanced cancers. In the study overall: At 0.01 to 10 mg/kg, ivuxolimab was administered intravenously to patients every 2 weeks. Three partial responders included one hepatocellular carcinoma patient and two cutaneous melanoma patients. Findings and caveats of the study: Blood T cells, both CD4+ and CD8+, expanded clonally by week 6 at 0.1 to 3.0 mg/kg.

The assay was immunoSEQ multiplex PCR, and TCRdb's table has in-frame clones only and misses some. The data contain around 80,000 clones, roughly 82% of them singletons. In the case of this clone: The antigen is undetermined.

Between the trimmed V and J ends, which lost 5 bases and 4 bases, there was a span of 11 bases. The V gene's germline CDR1 is WNHNN and CDR2 SYGVQD (reference sequence). The CDR3 is 14 amino acids. The sequences come from CD4+ or CD8+ T cells sorted from blood, collected in a trial of the OX40 agonist ivuxolimab. The chain is built from TRBV10-1 and TRBJ2-2; D possibly corresponds to TRBD1 (6 bases). This TCR was sampled from an adult with an advanced solid tumor such as melanoma, head and neck, liver or kidney cancer. This CDR3 is CASSLQGGTGELFF. The CDR3 DNA is TGCGCCAGCAGTTTACAGGGTGGCACCGGGGAGCTGTTTTTT.